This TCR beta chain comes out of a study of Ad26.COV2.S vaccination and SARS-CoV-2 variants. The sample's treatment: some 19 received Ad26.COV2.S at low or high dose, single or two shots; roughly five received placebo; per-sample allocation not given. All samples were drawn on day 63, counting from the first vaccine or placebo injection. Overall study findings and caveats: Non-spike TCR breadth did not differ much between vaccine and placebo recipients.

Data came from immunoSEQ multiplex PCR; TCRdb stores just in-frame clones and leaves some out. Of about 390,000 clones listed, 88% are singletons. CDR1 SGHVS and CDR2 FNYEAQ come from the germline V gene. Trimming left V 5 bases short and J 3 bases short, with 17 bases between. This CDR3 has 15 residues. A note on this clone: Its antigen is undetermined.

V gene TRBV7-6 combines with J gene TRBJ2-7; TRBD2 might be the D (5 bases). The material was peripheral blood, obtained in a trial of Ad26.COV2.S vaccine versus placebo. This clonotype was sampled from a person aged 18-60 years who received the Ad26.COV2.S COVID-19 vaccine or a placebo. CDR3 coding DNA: TGTGCCAGCAGCCCAGCGGCTGCGAGCGACTACGAGCAGTACTTC. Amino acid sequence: CASSPAAASDYEQYF.